The following is a TCR beta chain sequence with its context. V shed 1 base and J shed 1 base, with 15 bases lying between them. CDR1 is LNHNV and CDR2 is YYDKDF in the germline V gene (reference sequence). CDR3 size: 17 residues. This record comes from a study of T-cell reconstitution after alpha-beta-depleted transplantation in children. Unique molecular identifiers tagged the TCRbeta library. TCRdb reprocessed the PCR reads with MiXCR, giving one entry per CDR3 protein. The sample holds roughly 400,000 distinct CDR3 sequences, approximately 42% seen once. V and J are TRBV15 and TRBJ2-3, with D perhaps matching TRBD2 (5 bases). The sample here was PBMCs, taken before TCRalphabeta/CD19-depleted stem cell transplant. This receptor was identified in a girl aged 2 to 10 with aplastic anemia, due to receive a stem cell transplant. The CDR3 region is CATSRVGSAGGTDTQYF. The CDR3 DNA reads TGTGCCACCAGCAGAGTAGGATCGGCCGGGGGCACAGATACGCAGTATTTT. The full variable domain, in which reference TRBV15 and TRBJ2-3 provide the parts outside the CDR3, is DAMVIQNPRYQVTQFGKPVTLSCSQTLNHNVMYWYQQKSSQAPKLLFHYYDKDFNNEADTPDNFQSRRPNTSFCFLDIRSPGLGDTAMYLCATSRVGSAGGTDTQYFGPGTRLTVL.